This TCR beta chain was retrieved from a study of blood T cell repertoires in COVID-19. Across the whole study: Nucleic acid was either cDNA or gDNA, and it came from T cells, B-cell-depleted T cells, or PBMCs.

Per the original methods: Cell counts per sample came from amplifying reference gene primers. The method was immunoSEQ multiplex PCR; TCRdb's version includes in-frame clones alone and lacks a portion of them. V, J and clone size derive from that table, while D and trimming were established from the DNA sequence. In the table there are approximately 250,000 clones, around 89% of which are singletons. V was clipped by 0 bases and J by 6 bases, with 14 bases between them. Germline CDR1 is MGHRA and CDR2 is YSYEKL. The CDR3 consists of 15 residues. The cohort comprised adults aged about 18 to 100 years residing in approximately 25 US areas. Symptom resolution, clearance, or two negative PCRs marked donors in Cohort 3 as recovered.

This receptor was taken from a woman in her twenties or thirties who had recovered from COVID-19. The chain is built from TRBV4-1 and TRBJ1-1, with D hard to call. Sequencing was carried out using PBMCs or T cells enriched from blood (not recorded which). CDR3 in amino acids: CASSQDEGSWAEAFF. The DNA of the CDR3 is TGCGCCAGCAGCCAAGATGAGGGAAGTTGGGCTGAAGCTTTCTTT.